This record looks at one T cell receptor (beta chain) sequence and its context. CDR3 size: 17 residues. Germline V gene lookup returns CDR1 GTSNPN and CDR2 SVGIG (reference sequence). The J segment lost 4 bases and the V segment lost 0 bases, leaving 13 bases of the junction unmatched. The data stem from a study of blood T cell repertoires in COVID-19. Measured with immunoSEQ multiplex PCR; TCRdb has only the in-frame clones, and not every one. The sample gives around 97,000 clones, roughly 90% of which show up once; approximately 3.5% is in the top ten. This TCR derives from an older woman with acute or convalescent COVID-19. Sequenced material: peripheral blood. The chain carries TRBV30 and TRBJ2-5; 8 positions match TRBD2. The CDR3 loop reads CAWSVLGTSRLRETQYF. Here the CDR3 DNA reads TGTGCCTGGAGTGTACTGGGGACTAGTCGGTTGCGAGAGACCCAGTACTTC.